This T cell receptor beta chain was sequenced during a study of blood T cell repertoires in COVID-19. Per the original methods: Quantification of nucleated cells was approximated via reference gene primer amplification. Using immunoSEQ multiplex PCR, the repertoire was profiled, and TCRdb retains in-frame clones only, with some absent. V and J calls and clone size are copied from that table; D and trimming were computed from the DNA. The table includes 160,000 or so clones, 87% detected once. V was pared by 8 bases and J by 3 bases, with 14 bases between. The germline V gene encodes CDR1 MDHEN and CDR2 SYDVKM. This CDR3 is built from 13 residues.

The sample taken for sequencing was peripheral blood. The sequence was obtained from a woman aged 60 to 75 who had recovered from COVID-19. This chain connects TRBV28 to TRBJ2-7, with a tentative D call TRBD1 (6 bases). CDR3 nucleotide sequence: TGTGCCAGCCGAGGGGGTCAACTCTACGAGCAGTACTTC. It encodes CASRGGQLYEQYF.